In this sample, the clone carrying this TCR beta chain turned up a few times. The assay was immunoSEQ multiplex PCR, and TCRdb's table has in-frame clones only and misses some. The sample carries about 200,000 clones, about 83% recorded once. V was shortened by 1 base and J by 0 bases, with 13 bases between the two germline ends. Germline V lookup: CDR1 MDHEN, CDR2 SYDVKM. The CDR3 is made up of 18 amino acids. These data originate in a study of blood T cell repertoires in COVID-19. Ages ranged from roughly 18 to 100 years, with residence in around 24 US areas. The V call is TRBV28, the J call TRBJ1-6; possibly TRBD1 for D (5 bases). This TCR was sampled from a middle-aged man with acute COVID-19. The specimen sequenced was PBMCs or T cells enriched from blood (not recorded which). The CDR3 protein is CASSLLGGESSYNSPLHF. The CDR3 nucleotides are TGTGCCAGCAGTTTATTGGGGGGGGAGAGCTCCTATAATTCACCCCTCCACTTT.